This T cell receptor (beta chain) was observed in a study of cytomegalovirus exposure and HLA in healthy donors. This table comes from immunoSEQ multiplex PCR, and its TCRdb copy is limited to in-frame clones, with some not included. The sample shows about 73,000 clones, 85% to 95% of them seen only once. Of note for this clone: Its target is unknown.

Among the 110 or so subjects of the validation cohort, separate from the approximately 670-subject first cohort, were the donors. Study results and caveats: The study labeled 150 to 200 TCR beta chains cytomegalovirus-associated. As confirmed in vitro, three CMV-associated chains were specific for CMV antigens. The classifier reportedly diagnosed cytomegalovirus status with high sensitivity and specificity.

The CDR3 is 14 amino acids. Looked up from germline, CDR1 is SGHDN and CDR2 is FVKESK. V shed 8 bases, J shed 3 bases, and the junction held 6 bases outside the gene matches. The sequence derives from a man between 18 and 35 years old in good health and CMV-seronegative. The chain links TRBV14 to TRBJ1-3, with 8 bases identical to TRBD1. Source material: PBMCs. The DNA of the CDR3 is TGTGCCAGCCACGACAGGGGATTTGGAAACACCATATATTTT. This sequence encodes CASHDRGFGNTIYF. The whole variable domain, filled in from reference TRBV14 and TRBJ1-3, reads EAGVTQFPSHSVIEKGQTVTLRCDPISGHDNLYWYRRVMGKEIKFLLHFVKESKQDESGMPNNRFLAERTGGTYSTLKVQPAELEDSGVYFCASHDRGFGNTIYFGEGSWLTVV.